This TCR beta chain came from a study of blood T cell repertoires in COVID-19. Study background: From T cells, B-cell-depleted T cells, or PBMCs came the material, which was cDNA or gDNA.

Profiled with immunoSEQ multiplex PCR; TCRdb holds only in-frame clones, not every one. The profile shows 110,000 to 150,000 clones, 84% of them singletons. V gave up 0 bases and J gave up 1 base; unmatched junction bases: 8. CDR1 is SGDLS, CDR2 YYNGEE, per germline. The CDR3 is 17 residues long. The chain carries TRBV9 and TRBJ2-3; 7 positions agree with TRBD1. The TCR originated in a human donor in a cohort sampled during active COVID-19. The sequencing input was peripheral blood. The CDR3 coding sequence is TGTGCCAGCAGCGTAGATGCAGGGGGTGTTGGCACAGATACGCAGTATTTT. This gives the protein CASSVDAGGVGTDTQYF.